The clone carrying this T cell receptor beta chain was observed a few times. What it recognizes is unknown. These data come from a study of beta chain features in type 1 diabetes. Turning to the study itself: Cells sorted and examined across all samples totaled roughly 100,000,000. Findings and caveats of the study: TCRB CDR3s were moderately but significantly shorter in Type 1 diabetes patients in all four CD4+ subsets.

From germline, CDR1 is SNHLY and CDR2 FYNNEI. The V and J ends lost 6 bases and 7 bases respectively, with 13 bases between them. There are 13 residues in the CDR3. Isolated RNA was reverse transcribed in full, so expressed TCRB transcripts were sequenced. The table came from immunoSEQ multiplex PCR; TCRdb's copy has only in-frame clones and leaves some out. The sample has around 120,000 clones; 15% to 20% are singletons. The chain uses TRBV2 and TRBJ2-1; D is uncertain. This receptor was obtained from a man aged 18 to 30 with type 1 diabetes. The specimen was central memory CD4+ T cells from blood. This CDR3 is CASRYYSGNEQFF. CDR3 bases: TGTGCCAGCAGGTATTATAGTGGGAATGAGCAGTTCTTC.